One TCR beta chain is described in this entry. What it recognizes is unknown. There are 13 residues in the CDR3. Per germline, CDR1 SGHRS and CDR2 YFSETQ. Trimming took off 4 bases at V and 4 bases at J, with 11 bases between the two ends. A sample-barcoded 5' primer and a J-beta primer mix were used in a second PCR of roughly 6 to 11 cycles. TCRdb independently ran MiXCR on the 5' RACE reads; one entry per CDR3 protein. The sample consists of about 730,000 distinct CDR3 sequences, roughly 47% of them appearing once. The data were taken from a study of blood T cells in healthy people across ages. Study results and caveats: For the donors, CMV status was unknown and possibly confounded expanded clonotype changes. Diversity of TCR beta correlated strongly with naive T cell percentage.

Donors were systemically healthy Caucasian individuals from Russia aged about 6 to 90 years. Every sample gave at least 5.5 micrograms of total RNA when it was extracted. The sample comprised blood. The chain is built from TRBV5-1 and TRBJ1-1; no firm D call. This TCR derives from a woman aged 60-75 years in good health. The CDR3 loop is CASSKGSVTEAFF. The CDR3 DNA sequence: TGCGCCAGCAGCAAGGGATCCGTCACTGAAGCTTTCTTT.